The 19 T cell receptor beta chains in this list originate from one sample, sequenced in a study of blood T cell repertoires in COVID-19. The protocol was immunoSEQ multiplex PCR, while the TCRdb copy is restricted to in-frame clones and leaves out a portion. In the table there are around 270,000 clones, approximately 92% of which are singletons. The sequencing sample was made of peripheral blood. The receptors come from a young adult with COVID-19, enrolled during active disease.

This chain connects TRBV6-2 or TRBV6-3 to TRBJ2-3, with TRBD2 matching over 7 bases. This CDR3 is built from 14 residues. The germline gives CDR1 MNHEY, CDR2 SVGEGT. V shed 7 bases and J 1 base; nucleotides not matched to a gene: 5. CDR3 protein: CASTPRGGTDTQYF. The CDR3, as DNA: TGTGCCAGCACCCCCCGGGGGGGCACAGATACGCAGTATTTT.

The chain recombines TRBV5-4 with TRBJ2-1; 9 bases map to TRBD2. The CDR3 is 16 amino acids. V dropped 4 bases and J dropped 8; count of bases not matched to a gene: 13. Germline assignment: CDR1 SGHNT and CDR2 YYREEE (reference sequence). The chain's CDR3 is CASSQGLAPGADEQFF. CDR3 DNA sequence: TGTGCCAGCAGCCAGGGACTAGCCCCAGGAGCGGATGAGCAGTTCTTC.

This chain links TRBV30 with TRBJ1-1; TRBD1 matches 7 bases. J gave up 1 base and V 1 base, and 9 bases lay outside the gene matches. CDR1 GTSNPN and CDR2 SVGIG come from the germline V gene (reference sequence). CDR3 size: 16 residues. In DNA form, the CDR3 reads TGTGCCTGGAGTGACGCTCTGACAGGGACGAACACTGAAGCTTTCTTT. Protein sequence: CAWSDALTGTNTEAFF.

V gene TRBV7-6 combines with J gene TRBJ1-2, with 8 bases identical to TRBD1. The trim removed 1 base at V and 8 bases at J, leaving 9 bases unmatched. Germline loops: CDR1 SGHVS, CDR2 FNYEAQ. The CDR3 runs 15 residues. The CDR3 bases are TGTGCCAGCAGCTTAGATGCTGTGACAGGGGAAGGCTACACCTTC. Amino acids: CASSLDAVTGEGYTF.

V gene TRBV27 combines with J gene TRBJ1-6; TRBD1 is a possible D gene (6 bases). This CDR3 has 15 residues. From germline, CDR1 is MNHEY and CDR2 SMNVEV (reference sequence). V dropped 6 bases and J dropped 5 bases, with 14 bases sitting between them. The CDR3 loop is CASSLGRGNNSPLHF. The DNA of the CDR3 is TGTGCCAGCAGCTTGGGTAGGGGGAATAATTCACCCCTCCACTTT.

This chain joins TRBV27 and TRBJ1-1; tentatively, D is TRBD1 (5 bases). Trimming removed 0 bases at V and 4 bases at J, with 12 bases between. This CDR3 is built from 15 residues. Germline V lookup: CDR1 MNHEY, CDR2 SMNVEV (reference sequence). As DNA, the CDR3 is TGTGCCAGCAGTTTATCGATGTGGGGGGGCACTGAAGCTTTCTTT. Translated: CASSLSMWGGTEAFF.

The V gene is TRBV21-1, the J gene TRBJ1-4. TRBV21-1 is a known pseudogene. The CDR3 extends over 17 amino acids. The CDR3 sequence is CASSRTTWTGGNEKLFF. Here the CDR3 DNA reads TGTGCCAGCAGCAGAACAACCTGGACGGGAGGGAATGAAAAACTGTTTTTT.

This chain links TRBV5-1 with TRBJ2-5, with D tentatively TRBD1 (6 bases). Trimming took 0 bases from V and 3 from J, leaving 9 bases between them. This CDR3 has 14 amino acids. In germline, CDR1 is SGHRS, CDR2 YFSETQ. The chain's CDR3 is CASSLGAGEETQYF. CDR3 nucleotide sequence: TGCGCCAGCAGCTTGGGGGCAGGGGAAGAGACCCAGTACTTC.

This clone was counted once. This chain uses TRBV15 with TRBJ2-7; 8 bases are a match to TRBD1. Losses at the gene ends were 1 base for V and 0 bases for J; bases not matched to a gene: 8. Looked up from germline, CDR1 is LNHNV and CDR2 is YYDKDF (reference sequence). The CDR3 sequence is 17 residues long. This CDR3 is CATSRGGRGRGSYEQYF. The CDR3 DNA sequence: TGTGCCACCAGCAGAGGGGGCAGGGGGCGCGGCTCCTACGAGCAGTACTTC.

The chain is built from TRBV27 and TRBJ2-7, with a weak D call TRBD1 (6 bases). This CDR3 spans 13 amino acids. Germline CDR1 MNHEY, CDR2 SMNVEV (reference sequence). V lost 6 bases to trimming and J lost 2 bases, with 11 bases between them. The DNA of the CDR3 is TGTGCCAGCAGCAGGGACACCACCTACGAGCAGTACTTC. Translated: CASSRDTTYEQYF.

The V gene is TRBV10-2, the J gene TRBJ2-7; D possibly corresponds to TRBD1 (6 bases). The CDR3 is 13 residues long. V lost 3 bases and J 4 bases, leaving 10 bases between the germline ends. The germline gives CDR1 WSHSY, CDR2 SAAADI. CDR3 sequence: CASSDGTQYEQYF. The CDR3 DNA reads as TGCGCCAGCAGTGACGGGACACAATACGAGCAGTACTTC.

The chain uses TRBV5-6 and TRBJ1-5; the match to TRBD1 covers 7 bases. Germline V gene data show CDR1 as SGHDT and CDR2 as YYEEEE. The junction had 7 bases not matched to a gene; V was cut back by 5 bases and J by 5 bases. The CDR3 consists of 14 residues. CDR3 in DNA: TGTGCCAGCAGACGACAGGGATCGGATCAGCCCCAGCATTTT. It translates to CASRRQGSDQPQHF.

The V call is TRBV29-1, the J call TRBJ2-2, with D possibly TRBD2 on 6 matching bases. V was shortened by 5 bases and J by 4 bases, with 17 bases between the two germline ends. Germline CDR1 reads SQVTM; CDR2 reads ANQGSEA. The CDR3 sequence is 15 residues long. The CDR3 DNA sequence: TGCAGCGTTCGAGGTCCGGGCGGGGTCACCGGGGAGCTGTTTTTT. This codes for CSVRGPGGVTGELFF.

This clone has only one observation. The chain links TRBV7-9 to TRBJ2-1, with D possibly being TRBD2 (6 bases). The CDR3 totals 15 residues. Germline lookup yields CDR1 SEHNR and CDR2 FQNEAQ (reference sequence). V was cut by 6 bases and J by 5 bases, with 17 bases left in between. CDR3 in DNA: TGTGCCAGCAGTCTACCCGGGACTCCCAACAATGAGCAGTTCTTC. Protein sequence: CASSLPGTPNNEQFF.

V is TRBV6-2 or TRBV6-3 and J is TRBJ1-1, with TRBD1 as a possible D gene (5 bases). Between the trimmed V and J ends, which lost 2 bases and 5 bases, there was a span of 12 bases. CDR3 length equals 14 residues. CDR1 is MNHEY, CDR2 SVGEGT, per germline. The CDR3 sequence: CASSYDGAGTEAFF. The CDR3 coding sequence is TGTGCCAGCAGTTACGATGGGGCAGGGACTGAAGCTTTCTTT.

The chain joins TRBV9 to TRBJ2-1; TRBD2 aligns across 8 bases. The length of the CDR3 is 16 residues. Germline lookup yields CDR1 SGDLS and CDR2 YYNGEE. The ends lost 0 bases at V and 5 bases at J; junction bases unmatched: 7. CDR3 sequence (DNA): TGTGCCAGCAGCGTAGGGGGTAGCGGGGTGAACAATGAGCAGTTCTTC. It specifies CASSVGGSGVNNEQFF.

V gene TRBV5-6 combines with J gene TRBJ1-6; D perhaps matches TRBD1 (5 bases). Trimming left V 0 bases short and J 14 bases short, with 15 bases between. Germline V CDR1 and CDR2: SGHDT, YYEEEE. This CDR3 contains 14 residues. CDR3 sequence reads: CASSLGQGWTTLHF. Written as DNA, the CDR3 is TGTGCCAGCAGCTTGGGGCAGGGATGGACGACCCTCCACTTT.

The chain employs TRBV28 and TRBJ1-6; 9 bases map to TRBD1. The CDR3 is 16 amino acids. Per germline, CDR1 MDHEN and CDR2 SYDVKM. With 6 bases clipped from V and 3 bases from J, the junction kept 6 bases outside the gene matches. CDR3 region: CASRLRDRDYNSPLHF. The CDR3 nucleotides read TGTGCCAGCAGACTTCGGGACAGGGACTATAATTCACCCCTCCACTTT.

This clone was detected a few times. CDR3 region: CAWSGPGLAGSYEQYF. CDR3 nucleotides: TGTGCCTGGAGTGGCCCCGGACTAGCGGGATCCTACGAGCAGTACTTC. V is TRBV30 and J is TRBJ2-7; 12 bases align to TRBD2. The CDR3 has 16 residues. From germline, CDR1 is GTSNPN and CDR2 SVGIG (reference sequence). Trimming at V came to 1 base and at J to 1 base, leaving 5 bases not matched to a gene.